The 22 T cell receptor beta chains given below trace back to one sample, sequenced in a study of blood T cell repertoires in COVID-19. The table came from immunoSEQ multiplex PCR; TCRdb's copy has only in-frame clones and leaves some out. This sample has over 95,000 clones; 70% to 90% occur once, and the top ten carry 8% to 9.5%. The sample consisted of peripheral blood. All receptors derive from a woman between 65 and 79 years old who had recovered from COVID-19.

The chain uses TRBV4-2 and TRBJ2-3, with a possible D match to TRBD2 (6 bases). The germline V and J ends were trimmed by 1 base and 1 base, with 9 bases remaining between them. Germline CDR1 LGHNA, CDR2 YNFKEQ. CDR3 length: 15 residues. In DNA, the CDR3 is TGTGCCAGCAGCCAAGCGTCGGGAGGCACAGATACGCAGTATTTT. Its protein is CASSQASGGTDTQYF.

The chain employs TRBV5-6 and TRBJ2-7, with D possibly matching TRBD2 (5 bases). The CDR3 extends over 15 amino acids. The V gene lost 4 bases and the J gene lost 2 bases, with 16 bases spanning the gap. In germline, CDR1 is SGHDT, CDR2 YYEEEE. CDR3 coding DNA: TGTGCCAGCAGCCCTCTGGGCGAGGGTACCTACGAGCAGTACTTC. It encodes CASSPLGEGTYEQYF.

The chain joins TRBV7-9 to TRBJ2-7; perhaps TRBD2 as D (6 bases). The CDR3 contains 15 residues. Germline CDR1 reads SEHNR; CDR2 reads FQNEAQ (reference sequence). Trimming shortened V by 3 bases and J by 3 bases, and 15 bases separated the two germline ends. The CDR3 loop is CASSLGVGGFYEQYF. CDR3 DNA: TGTGCCAGCAGCTTGGGTGTGGGGGGTTTCTACGAGCAGTACTTC.

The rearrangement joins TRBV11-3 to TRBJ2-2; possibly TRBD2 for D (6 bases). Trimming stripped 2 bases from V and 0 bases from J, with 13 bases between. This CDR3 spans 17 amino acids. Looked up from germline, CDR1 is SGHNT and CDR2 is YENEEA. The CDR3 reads CASSLRRTGANTGELFF. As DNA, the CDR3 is TGTGCCAGCAGCTTACGCCGCACGGGGGCGAACACCGGGGAGCTGTTTTTT. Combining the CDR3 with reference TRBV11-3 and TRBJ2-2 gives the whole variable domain EAGVVQSPRYKIIEKKQPVAFWCNPISGHNTLYWYLQNLGQGPELLIRYENEEAVDDSQLPKDRFSAERLKGVDSTLKIQPAELGDSAVYLCASSLRRTGANTGELFFGEGSRLTVL.

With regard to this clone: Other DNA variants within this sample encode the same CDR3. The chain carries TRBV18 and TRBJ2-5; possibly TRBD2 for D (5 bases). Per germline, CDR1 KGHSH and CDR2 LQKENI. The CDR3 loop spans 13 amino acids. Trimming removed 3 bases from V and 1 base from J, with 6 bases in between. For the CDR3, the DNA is TGTGCCAGCTCACCTGGGAGCCAAGAGACCCAGTACTTC. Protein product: CASSPGSQETQYF.

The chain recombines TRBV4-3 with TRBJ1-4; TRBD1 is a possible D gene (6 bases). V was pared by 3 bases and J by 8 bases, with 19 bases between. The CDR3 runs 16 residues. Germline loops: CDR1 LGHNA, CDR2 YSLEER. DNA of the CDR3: TGCGCCAGCAGCCAGGGAGAGGGGGGGGCGCGAGAAAAACTGTTTTTT. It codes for CASSQGEGGAREKLFF.

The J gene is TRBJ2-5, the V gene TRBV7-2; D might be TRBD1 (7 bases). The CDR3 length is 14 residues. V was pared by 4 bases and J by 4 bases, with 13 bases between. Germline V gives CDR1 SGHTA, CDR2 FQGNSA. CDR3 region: CASSSLRGAETQYF. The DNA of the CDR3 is TGTGCCAGCAGCTCCCTCAGGGGGGCAGAGACCCAGTACTTC.

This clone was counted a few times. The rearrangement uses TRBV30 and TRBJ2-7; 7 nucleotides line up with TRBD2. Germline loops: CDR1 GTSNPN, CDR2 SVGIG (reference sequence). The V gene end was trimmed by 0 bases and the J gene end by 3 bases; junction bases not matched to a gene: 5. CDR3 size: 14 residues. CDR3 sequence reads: CAWSVRASGYEQYF. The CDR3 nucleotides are TGTGCCTGGAGTGTACGGGCTAGCGGCTACGAGCAGTACTTC.

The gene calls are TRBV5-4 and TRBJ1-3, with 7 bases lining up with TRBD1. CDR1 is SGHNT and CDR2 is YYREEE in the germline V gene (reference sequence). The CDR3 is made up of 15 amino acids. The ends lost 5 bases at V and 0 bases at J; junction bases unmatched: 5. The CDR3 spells CASSTGVRSGNTIYF. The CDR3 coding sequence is TGTGCCAGCAGTACAGGGGTCCGCTCTGGAAACACCATATATTTT.

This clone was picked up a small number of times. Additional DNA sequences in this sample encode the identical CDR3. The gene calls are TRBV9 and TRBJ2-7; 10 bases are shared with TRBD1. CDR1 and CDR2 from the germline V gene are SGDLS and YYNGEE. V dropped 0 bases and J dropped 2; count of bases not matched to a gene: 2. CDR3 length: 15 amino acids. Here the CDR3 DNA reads TGTGCCAGCAGCGTAGCAGGGACAGGGGCCTACGAGCAGTACTTC. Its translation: CASSVAGTGAYEQYF. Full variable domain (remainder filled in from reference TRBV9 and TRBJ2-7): DSGVTQTPKHLITATGQRVTLRCSPRSGDLSVYWYQQSLDQGLQFLIQYYNGEERAKGNILERFSAQQFPDLHSELNLSSLELGDSALYFCASSVAGTGAYEQYFGPGTRLTVT.

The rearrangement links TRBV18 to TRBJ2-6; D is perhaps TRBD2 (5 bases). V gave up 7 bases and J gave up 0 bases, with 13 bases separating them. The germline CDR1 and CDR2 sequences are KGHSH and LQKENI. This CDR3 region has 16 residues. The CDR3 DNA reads TGTGCCAGCTTCCCAGCCGGGAACTCTGGGGCCAACGTCCTGACTTTC. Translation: CASFPAGNSGANVLTF.

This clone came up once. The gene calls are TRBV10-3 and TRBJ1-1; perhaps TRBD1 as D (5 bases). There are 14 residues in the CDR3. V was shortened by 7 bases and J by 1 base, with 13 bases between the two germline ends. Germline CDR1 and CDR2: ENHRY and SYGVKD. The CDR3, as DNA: TGTGCCATCACGAGGACATTCGAGAACACTGAAGCTTTCTTT. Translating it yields CAITRTFENTEAFF.

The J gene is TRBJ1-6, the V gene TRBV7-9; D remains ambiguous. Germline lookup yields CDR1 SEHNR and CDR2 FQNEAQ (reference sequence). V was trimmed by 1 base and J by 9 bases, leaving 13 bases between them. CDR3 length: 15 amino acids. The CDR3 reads CASSLGVGRVSPLHF. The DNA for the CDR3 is TGTGCCAGCAGCTTAGGGGTAGGGAGAGTTTCACCCCTCCACTTT.

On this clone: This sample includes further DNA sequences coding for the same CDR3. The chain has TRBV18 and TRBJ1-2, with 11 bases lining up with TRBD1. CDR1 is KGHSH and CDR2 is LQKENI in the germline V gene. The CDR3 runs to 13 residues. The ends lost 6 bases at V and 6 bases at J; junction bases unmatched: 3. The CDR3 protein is CASSPGQGDGYTF. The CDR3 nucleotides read TGTGCCAGCTCCCCGGGACAGGGGGATGGCTACACCTTC.

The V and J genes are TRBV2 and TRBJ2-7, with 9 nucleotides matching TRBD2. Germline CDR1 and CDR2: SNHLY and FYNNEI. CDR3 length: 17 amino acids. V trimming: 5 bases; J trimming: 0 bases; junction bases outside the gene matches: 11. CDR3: CASSTSSGIEFSYEQYF. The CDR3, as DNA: TGTGCCAGCAGTACCTCTAGCGGGATAGAGTTCTCCTACGAGCAGTACTTC.

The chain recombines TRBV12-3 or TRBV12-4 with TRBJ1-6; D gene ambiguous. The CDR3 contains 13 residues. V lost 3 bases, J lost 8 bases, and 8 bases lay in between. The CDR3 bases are TGTGCCAGCAGTTTTAACGGGGATTCACCCCTCCACTTT. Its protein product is CASSFNGDSPLHF.

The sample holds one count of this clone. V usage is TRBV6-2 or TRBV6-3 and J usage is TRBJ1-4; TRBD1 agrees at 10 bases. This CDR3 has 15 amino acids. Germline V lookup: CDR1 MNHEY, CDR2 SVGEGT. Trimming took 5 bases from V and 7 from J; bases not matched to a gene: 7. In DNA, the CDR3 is TGTGCCAGCAGTATGCGACAGGGGGCGAGTGAAAAACTGTTTTTT. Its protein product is CASSMRQGASEKLFF.

CDR3 protein: CASSWGQGANEKLFF. The CDR3 DNA follows: TGCGCCAGCAGCTGGGGACAGGGGGCTAATGAAAAACTGTTTTTT. The J gene is TRBJ1-4, the V gene TRBV5-1, with TRBD1 matching 11 bases. The CDR3 is 15 residues long. After removal of 3 bases from V and 3 bases from J, the junction contained 1 base not matched to a gene. The germline CDR1 and CDR2 sequences are SGHRS and YFSETQ.

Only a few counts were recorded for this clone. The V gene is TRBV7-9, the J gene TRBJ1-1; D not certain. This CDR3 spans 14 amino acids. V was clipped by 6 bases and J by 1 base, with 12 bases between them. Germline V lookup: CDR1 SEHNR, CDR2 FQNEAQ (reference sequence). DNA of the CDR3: TGTGCCAGCAGGCACCCCCTCGGGAACACTGAAGCTTTCTTT. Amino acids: CASRHPLGNTEAFF.

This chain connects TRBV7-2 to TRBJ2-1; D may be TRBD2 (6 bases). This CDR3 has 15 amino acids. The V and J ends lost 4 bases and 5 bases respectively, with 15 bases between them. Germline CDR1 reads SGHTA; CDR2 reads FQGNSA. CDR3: CASSSRGGVDNEQFF. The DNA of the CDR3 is TGTGCCAGCAGCTCCCGTGGAGGGGTGGACAATGAGCAGTTCTTC.

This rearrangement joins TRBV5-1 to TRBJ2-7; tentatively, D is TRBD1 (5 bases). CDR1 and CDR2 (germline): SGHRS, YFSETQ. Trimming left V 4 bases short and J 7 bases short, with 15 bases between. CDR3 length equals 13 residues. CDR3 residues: CASSALTGGEQYF. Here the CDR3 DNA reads TGCGCCAGCAGCGCATTAACAGGTGGAGAGCAGTACTTC.

The chain's CDR3 is CASSRKGGLETQYF. CDR3 nucleotide sequence: TGTGCCAGCAGTCGTAAAGGGGGCCTGGAGACCCAGTACTTC. The chain uses TRBV3-1 (or the pseudogene TRBV3-2) and TRBJ2-5; TRBD1 aligns across 7 bases. The CDR3 has 14 residues. J was trimmed by 5 bases and V by 6 bases; bases with no gene match: 9. Germline V gives CDR1 LGHDT, CDR2 YNNKEL (reference sequence).